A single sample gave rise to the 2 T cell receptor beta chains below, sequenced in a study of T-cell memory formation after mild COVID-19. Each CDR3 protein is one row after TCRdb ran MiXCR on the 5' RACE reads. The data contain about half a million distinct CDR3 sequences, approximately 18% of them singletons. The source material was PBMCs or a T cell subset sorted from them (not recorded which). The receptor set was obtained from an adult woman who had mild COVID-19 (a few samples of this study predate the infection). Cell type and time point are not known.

The CDR3 sequence is CASRGSSGRSYNEQFF. The CDR3 DNA follows: TGTGCCAGCAGGGGGAGTAGCGGGAGGTCCTACAATGAGCAGTTCTTC. The chain is built from TRBV2 and TRBJ2-1; TRBD2 matches at 10 bases. This CDR3 region has 16 residues. V lost 6 bases to trimming and J lost 1 base; unmatched junction nucleotides: 6. Germline V gene lookup returns CDR1 SNHLY and CDR2 FYNNEI.

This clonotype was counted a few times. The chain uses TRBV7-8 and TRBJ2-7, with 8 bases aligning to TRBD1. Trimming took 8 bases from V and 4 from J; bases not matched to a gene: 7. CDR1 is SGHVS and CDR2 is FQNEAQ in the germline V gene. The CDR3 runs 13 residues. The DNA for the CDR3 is TGTGCCAGCCGCTCCGGGACAGGATACGAGCAGTACTTC. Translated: CASRSGTGYEQYF.